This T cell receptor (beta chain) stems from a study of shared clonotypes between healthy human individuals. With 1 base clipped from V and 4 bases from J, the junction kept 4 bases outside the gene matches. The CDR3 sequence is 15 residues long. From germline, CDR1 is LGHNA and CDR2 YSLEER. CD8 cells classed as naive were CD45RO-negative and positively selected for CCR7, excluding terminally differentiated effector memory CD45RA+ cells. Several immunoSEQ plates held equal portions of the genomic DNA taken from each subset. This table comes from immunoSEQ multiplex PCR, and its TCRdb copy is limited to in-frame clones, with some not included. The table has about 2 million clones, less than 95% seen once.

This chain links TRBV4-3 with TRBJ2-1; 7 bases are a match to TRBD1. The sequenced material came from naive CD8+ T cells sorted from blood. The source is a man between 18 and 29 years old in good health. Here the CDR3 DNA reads TGCGCCAGCAGCCAAGTGCAGGGGGAATACAATGAGCAGTTCTTC. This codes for CASSQVQGEYNEQFF.